The subject of this entry is one T cell receptor beta chain. Antigen unknown. The table came from immunoSEQ multiplex PCR; TCRdb's copy has only in-frame clones and leaves some out. The data show around 35,000 clones, with about 78% seen just once and roughly 13% held by the top ten. These data come from a study of OX40 agonist ivuxolimab in advanced cancers. Study-wide context: As their treatment, patients were administered ivuxolimab, an agonistic anti-OX40 (CD134) antibody. Study-wide results and limits: Also showing low normalized T-cell clonal expansion were some of the nonresponders. Antigen specificity was not determined for the expanded peripheral T cells.

Patients were excluded for autoimmune disease history or systemic immunosuppression. This sequence originates from an adult with an advanced solid tumor such as melanoma, head and neck, liver or kidney cancer. The sample consisted of CD4+ or CD8+ T cells sorted from blood, taken in a trial of the OX40 agonist ivuxolimab.

In nucleotides, the CDR3 is TGCGCCAGCAGTCAATTGGGGGTCTATAGCGCAACCTACGAGCAGTACTTC. Its translation: CASSQLGVYSATYEQYF. The chain combines TRBV23-1 with TRBJ2-5, with D perhaps given as TRBD1 or TRBD2 (5 bases each). The J call could be wrong; TRBJ2-7 is a better fit for the DNA end. TRBV23-1 is known as an ORF, though its function is uncertain. The CDR3 runs 17 residues.